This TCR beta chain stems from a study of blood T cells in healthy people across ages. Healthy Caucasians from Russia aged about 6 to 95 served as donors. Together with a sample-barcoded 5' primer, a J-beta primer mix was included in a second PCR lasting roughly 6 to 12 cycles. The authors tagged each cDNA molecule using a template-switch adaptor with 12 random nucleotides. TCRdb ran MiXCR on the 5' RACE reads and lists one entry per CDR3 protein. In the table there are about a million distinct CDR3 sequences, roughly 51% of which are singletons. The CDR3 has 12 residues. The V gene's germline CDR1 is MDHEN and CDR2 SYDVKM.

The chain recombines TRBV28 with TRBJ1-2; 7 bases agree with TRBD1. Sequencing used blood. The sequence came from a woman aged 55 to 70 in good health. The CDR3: CAITRGPYGYTF. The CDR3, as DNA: TGTGCAATCACGAGGGGGCCTTATGGCTACACCTTC.